The 20 T cell receptor beta chains below all came from one sample that was sequenced in a study of blood T cell repertoires in COVID-19 (dated by TCRdb to about 2020). Libraries were prepared through the immunoSEQ multiplex PCR assay. Sourced from immuneACCESS, this table was stored by TCRdb with only in-frame sequences that have V and J called. A share of the clones is absent; for the studies checked, an unresolved V gene accounts for under half, and the remainder has no known explanation. The sample records under 100,000 clones, approximately 92% of which are singletons. Roughly 5.9% of the sample lies in the top ten. Sequences were obtained from peripheral blood. These receptor sequences come from a woman in her sixties with active COVID-19.

The table lists this clone with a count of one. This chain links TRBV5-1 with TRBJ2-2; 8 bases are shared with TRBD1. Looked up from germline, CDR1 is SGHRS and CDR2 is YFSETQ. The CDR3 runs 16 residues. Trimming took 2 bases from V and 1 from J; bases not matched to a gene: 4. The CDR3, as DNA: TGCGCCAGCAGCTTTTACGGGACAGGGAACACCGGGGAGCTGTTTTTT. Its protein product is CASSFYGTGNTGELFF. The variable domain in full, completed from reference TRBV5-1 and TRBJ2-2, reads KAGVTQTPRYLIKTRGQQVTLSCSPISGHRSVSWYQQTPGQGLQFLFEYFSETQRNKGNFPGRFSGRQFSNSRSEMNVSTLELGDSALYLCASSFYGTGNTGELFFGEGSRLTVL.

The chain recombines TRBV5-8 with TRBJ2-5; TRBD1 matches 11 bases. The V gene end was trimmed by 3 bases and the J gene end by 5 bases; junction bases not matched to a gene: 6. The V gene's germline CDR1 is SGHTS and CDR2 YDEGEE. The CDR3 is 15 residues long. The CDR3: CASSSDRGLGETQYF. DNA for the CDR3: TGTGCCAGCAGCTCGGACAGGGGGCTCGGCGAGACCCAGTACTTC.

The V gene is TRBV4-3, the J gene TRBJ1-2; 7 bases agree with TRBD1. This CDR3 has 15 residues. Germline V lookup: CDR1 LGHNA, CDR2 YSLEER. J lost 4 bases, V lost 2 bases, and 7 bases had no gene match. CDR3 nucleotides: TGCGCCAGCAGCCAACCCGGACAGGAGGGCTATGGCTACACCTTC. Residues: CASSQPGQEGYGYTF.

The chain recombines TRBV5-4 with TRBJ2-2, with TRBD2 matching over 10 bases. The CDR3 spans 17 residues. V gave up 0 bases and J gave up 2 bases; unmatched junction bases: 4. Germline V lookup: CDR1 SGHNT, CDR2 YYREEE (reference sequence). CDR3 loop: CASSLGSGGPNTGELFF. The CDR3, as DNA: TGTGCCAGCAGCTTGGGTAGCGGGGGGCCAAACACCGGGGAGCTGTTTTTT.

The table lists this clone with a few counts. V gene TRBV11-2 combines with J gene TRBJ1-1; D is ambiguous. Germline assignment: CDR1 SGHAT and CDR2 FQNNGV. This CDR3 has 15 residues. Deletions cut 2 bases from V and 3 bases from J, with 13 bases between. CDR3 bases: TGTGCCAGCAGCTTAATATCGTTGCGGGACACTGAAGCTTTCTTT. Protein sequence: CASSLISLRDTEAFF.

CDR3 residues: CASSGQSKNIQYF. In DNA form, the CDR3 reads TGCGCCAGCAGTGGGCAATCCAAAAACATTCAGTACTTC. This chain uses TRBV10-2 with TRBJ2-4; D not resolved. Trimming took off 4 bases at V and 2 bases at J, with 6 bases between the two ends. CDR3 length: 13 residues. Germline V lookup: CDR1 WSHSY, CDR2 SAAADI.

The genes are TRBV6-5 and TRBJ2-5; 7 nucleotides match TRBD1. The V gene end was trimmed by 8 bases and the J gene end by 5 bases; junction bases not matched to a gene: 11. The CDR3 runs 14 residues. The germline CDR1 and CDR2 sequences are MNHEY and SVGAGI. CDR3 region: CASLRDSGWETQYF. The CDR3 DNA reads as TGTGCCAGCCTCCGGGACAGCGGTTGGGAGACCCAGTACTTC.

The chain is built from TRBV20-1 and TRBJ2-1, with 12 bases matching TRBD1. In germline, CDR1 is DFQATT, CDR2 SNEGSKA (reference sequence). V was clipped by 3 bases and J by 10 bases; unmatched bases: 13. CDR3 length: 16 amino acids. CDR3 nucleotide sequence: TGCAGTGCTAGTACGCCCGGGACAGGGGGCCAGGGGGAGCAGTTCTTC. Protein product: CSASTPGTGGQGEQFF.

The chain uses TRBV4-3 and TRBJ1-2; D is undetermined. Per germline, CDR1 LGHNA and CDR2 YSLEER. The CDR3 spans 16 residues. Trimming took off 0 bases at V and 0 bases at J, with 11 bases between the two ends. For the CDR3, the DNA is TGCGCCAGCAGCCAAGAGCTCGGGTTAGCTAACTATGGCTACACCTTC. Its protein product is CASSQELGLANYGYTF.

The rearrangement uses TRBV6-5 and TRBJ1-6; D is undetermined. The CDR3 is 11 amino acids. The V and J ends lost 6 bases and 9 bases respectively, with 6 bases between them. Germline CDR1 and CDR2: MNHEY and SVGAGI. CDR3 sequence (DNA): TGTGCCAGCAGCCTTCTTTCACCCCTCCACTTT. Its translation is CASSLLSPLHF.

V is TRBV5-1 and J is TRBJ2-1; 11 positions match TRBD2. Germline values: CDR1 SGHRS, CDR2 YFSETQ. The J segment lost 6 bases and the V segment lost 5 bases, leaving 4 bases of the junction unmatched. The CDR3 covers 14 residues. For the CDR3, the DNA is TGCGCCAGCAGTGTAGCGGGAGGGACCAATGAGCAGTTCTTC. Protein sequence: CASSVAGGTNEQFF.

As for this clone: Other nucleotide sequences from this sample produce the same CDR3. This chain uses TRBV12-3 or TRBV12-4 with TRBJ2-3, with 7 bases identical to TRBD2. J lost 4 bases, V lost 6 bases, and 1 base had no gene match. The CDR3 runs 12 residues. CDR3: CASSTSADTQYF. The CDR3 coding sequence is TGTGCCAGCAGCACTAGCGCAGATACGCAGTATTTT.

As for this clone: Other DNA sequences of this sample code for an identical CDR3. The rearrangement links TRBV4-1 to TRBJ1-1, with a tentative D call TRBD1 (6 bases). There are 13 residues in the CDR3. The V end was cut by 4 bases, the J end by 5 bases, with 11 bases between. Looked up from germline, CDR1 is MGHRA and CDR2 is YSYEKL. The CDR3, as DNA: TGCGCCAGCAGCCTCAGGGGAAGAACTGAAGCTTTCTTT. Translated, it gives CASSLRGRTEAFF.

The chain is built from TRBV28 and TRBJ1-6; no reliable D call. V lost 10 bases and J 3 bases, leaving 10 bases between the germline ends. This CDR3 is built from 13 residues. The V gene's germline CDR1 is MDHEN and CDR2 SYDVKM. The CDR3 spells CATGGDYNSPLHF. CDR3 DNA sequence: TGTGCCACGGGCGGGGACTATAATTCACCCCTCCACTTT. Variable domain in full (rest from reference TRBV28 and TRBJ1-6): DVKVTQSSRYLVKRTGEKVFLECVQDMDHENMFWYRQDPGLGLRLIYFSYDVKMKEKGDIPEGYSVSREKKERFSLILESASTNQTSMYLCATGGDYNSPLHFGNGTRLTVT.

This clone was detected once. The chain links TRBV10-3 to TRBJ2-7; D gene uncertain. CDR3 size: 12 residues. V lost 3 bases, J lost 0 bases, and 3 bases lay in between. Germline CDR1 and CDR2: ENHRY and SYGVKD. The CDR3 DNA follows: TGTGCCATCAGTGACTCCTCCTACGAGCAGTACTTC. Protein product: CAISDSSYEQYF.

The rearrangement links TRBV28 to TRBJ2-7; 8 positions agree with TRBD1. The CDR3 length is 14 residues. With 8 bases clipped from V and 5 bases from J, the junction kept 11 bases outside the gene matches. The germline CDR1 and CDR2 sequences are MDHEN and SYDVKM. This CDR3 is CASSGPGQAHEQYF. The CDR3 nucleotides read TGTGCCAGCTCGGGCCCGGGACAGGCCCACGAGCAGTACTTC. Full variable domain (remainder filled in from reference TRBV28 and TRBJ2-7): DVKVTQSSRYLVKRTGEKVFLECVQDMDHENMFWYRQDPGLGLRLIYFSYDVKMKEKGDIPEGYSVSREKKERFSLILESASTNQTSMYLCASSGPGQAHEQYFGPGTRLTVT.

The rearrangement links TRBV5-1 to TRBJ2-5; the D gene is possibly TRBD1 (5 bases). Germline V gives CDR1 SGHRS, CDR2 YFSETQ. This CDR3 contains 16 residues. V dropped 0 bases and J dropped 2 bases, with 14 bases sitting between them. This CDR3 reads CASSLEGANPQETQYF. CDR3 nucleotides: TGCGCCAGCAGCTTGGAAGGGGCCAATCCTCAAGAGACCCAGTACTTC.

This clone is a singleton in its sample. The V call is TRBV4-1, the J call TRBJ1-6; TRBD1 agrees at 8 bases. CDR3 length: 14 amino acids. Trimming at V came to 4 bases and at J to 10 bases, leaving 6 bases not matched to a gene. Germline V gene sequence: CDR1 MGHRA, CDR2 YSYEKL. The CDR3 nucleotides read TGCGCCAGCAGCCTGGACAGGGAATTATCACCCCTCCACTTT. Translation gives CASSLDRELSPLHF.

J is TRBJ2-3 and V is TRBV24-1; TRBD2 aligns across 13 bases. Germline V gene lookup returns CDR1 KGHDR and CDR2 SFDVKD. This CDR3 has 17 residues. V trimming: 4 bases; J trimming: 3 bases; junction bases outside the gene matches: 6. CDR3 nucleotides: TGTGCCACCAGTGACACGGGACTAGCGGGGAATACAGATACGCAGTATTTT. Translated: CATSDTGLAGNTDTQYF.

This sequence joins TRBV27 and TRBJ1-2; D remains unclear. This CDR3 spans 14 amino acids. The germline gives CDR1 MNHEY, CDR2 SMNVEV (reference sequence). V lost 2 bases to trimming and J lost 0 bases, with 7 bases between them. The CDR3 nucleotides read TGTGCCAGCAGTTTAGCGGGCGCTAACTATGGCTACACCTTC. It encodes CASSLAGANYGYTF.